The 25 T cell receptor beta chains below were found in one sample sequenced in a study of radiotherapy plus CTLA-4 blockade in lung cancer. Measured with immunoSEQ multiplex PCR; TCRdb has only the in-frame clones, and not every one. This table has 75,000 to 80,000 clones, about 87% appearing once. The specimen comprised peripheral blood, sampled from a patient treated with radiotherapy plus ipilimumab. The receptors shown here come from a human donor with non-small cell lung cancer who had stable disease on radiotherapy plus ipilimumab.

The chain is built from TRBV6-1 and TRBJ2-1, with D possibly matching TRBD2 (6 bases). V was shortened by 4 bases and J by 7 bases, with 17 bases between the two germline ends. From germline, CDR1 is MNHNS and CDR2 SASEGT. The length of the CDR3 is 15 residues. CDR3 sequence (DNA): TGTGCCAGCAGTGCGCTTCGGGGGTCCCGAAATGAGCAGTTCTTC. Translation: CASSALRGSRNEQFF.

The V gene is TRBV7-2, the J gene TRBJ2-1, with D perhaps being TRBD1 or TRBD2 (5 bases each). Trimming left V 5 bases short and J 5 bases short, with 16 bases between. Germline V lookup: CDR1 SGHTA, CDR2 FQGNSA. This CDR3 contains 15 residues. The CDR3 here is CASSPQPGRNNEQFF. The CDR3 DNA is TGTGCCAGCAGCCCGCAGCCGGGGCGGAACAATGAGCAGTTCTTC. Full variable domain (remainder filled in from reference TRBV7-2 and TRBJ2-1): GAGVSQSPSNKVTEKGKDVELRCDPISGHTALYWYRQSLGQGLEFLIYFQGNSAPDKSGLPSDRFSAERTGGSVSTLTIQRTQQEDSAVYLCASSPQPGRNNEQFFGPGTRLTVL.

J is TRBJ2-7 and V is TRBV9; 8 bases fit TRBD1. J lost 6 bases, V lost 0 bases, and 5 bases had no gene match. The germline CDR1 and CDR2 sequences are SGDLS and YYNGEE. The CDR3 has 14 amino acids. CDR3 region: CASSVARTGTEQYF. CDR3 in DNA: TGTGCCAGCAGCGTAGCGAGGACAGGGACCGAGCAGTACTTC.

This chain uses TRBV5-4 with TRBJ2-7, with D possibly being TRBD1 (6 bases). The V end was cut by 4 bases, the J end by 7 bases, with 15 bases between. The CDR3 has 13 amino acids. The V gene's germline CDR1 is SGHNT and CDR2 YYREEE (reference sequence). Here the CDR3 reads CASSGGLLGEQYF. The CDR3 nucleotides read TGTGCCAGCAGCGGGGGCCTACTCGGTGAGCAGTACTTC.

CDR3 region: CASSQASDTQYF. The CDR3 DNA reads as TGTGCCAGCAGCCAGGCCTCAGATACGCAGTATTTT. The chain couples TRBV14 to TRBJ2-3; D is unclear. Trimming cost V 3 bases and J 4 bases, with 5 bases left between them. The CDR3 has 12 amino acids. Germline CDR1 is SGHDN and CDR2 is FVKESK.

This chain connects TRBV2 to TRBJ1-4; maybe TRBD1 (6 bases). This CDR3 has 14 residues. Germline V gene lookup returns CDR1 SNHLY and CDR2 FYNNEI. Trimming removed 6 bases at V and 1 base at J, with 9 bases between. Here the CDR3 reads CASRRTVTNEKLFF. DNA of the CDR3: TGTGCCAGCAGGAGGACAGTAACTAATGAAAAACTGTTTTTT.

This clone was observed a single time. The CDR3: CASSERWTGVGNEQFF. In DNA, the CDR3 is TGTGCCAGCAGTGAAAGGTGGACAGGGGTGGGCAATGAGCAGTTCTTC. V usage is TRBV2 and J usage is TRBJ2-1; 9 bases agree with TRBD1. The germline V gene has CDR1 SNHLY and CDR2 FYNNEI. The V and J ends lost 2 bases and 6 bases, in that order; junction bases with no gene match: 8. This CDR3 region has 16 residues.

This chain uses TRBV30 with TRBJ1-1; maybe TRBD1 (5 bases). From germline, CDR1 is GTSNPN and CDR2 SVGIG (reference sequence). The CDR3 has 13 residues. Trimming removed 3 bases from V and 7 bases from J, with 15 bases in between. CDR3 nucleotide sequence: TGTGCCTGGAGAGGTCAGCTCGGGGGTGAAGCTTTCTTT. The encoded protein is CAWRGQLGGEAFF.

The rearrangement uses TRBV10-3 and TRBJ2-3; 7 bases match TRBD2. The CDR3 loop spans 17 amino acids. Trimming at V came to 4 bases and at J to 5 bases, leaving 15 bases not matched to a gene. Germline V gene data show CDR1 as ENHRY and CDR2 as SYGVKD. CDR3 region: CAISGAAAGAEGDTQYF. The DNA for the CDR3 is TGTGCCATCAGTGGGGCGGCGGCGGGAGCGGAAGGAGATACGCAGTATTTT.

The chain couples TRBV4-2 to TRBJ2-3, with D hard to call. Germline V gene sequence: CDR1 LGHNA, CDR2 YNFKEQ. The CDR3 has 17 amino acids. V gave up 0 bases and J gave up 4 bases, with 17 bases separating them. CDR3 DNA sequence: TGTGCCAGCAGCCAAGAACTACTCCTGGCCGCCGCAGATACGCAGTATTTT. It is translated as CASSQELLLAAADTQYF.

The chain has TRBV21-1 and TRBJ2-1. TRBV21-1 is tagged as a pseudogene. This CDR3 is built from 20 residues. The chain's CDR3 is CASSTTRLFGTRFSYNEQFF. CDR3 DNA: TGTGCCAGCAGCACCACACGACTTTTTGGGACGAGGTTCTCCTACAATGAGCAGTTCTTC.

The gene calls are TRBV9 and TRBJ1-1; weak D call: TRBD1 (6 bases). V lost 0 bases to trimming and J lost 5 bases, with 11 bases between them. Germline V gives CDR1 SGDLS, CDR2 YYNGEE. This CDR3 has 14 amino acids. In nucleotides, the CDR3 is TGTGCCAGCAGCGTAGGAGGGGACAAGACTGAAGCTTTCTTT. This codes for CASSVGGDKTEAFF.

The rearrangement joins TRBV9 to TRBJ1-2; D is unresolved. V shed 3 bases and J shed 4 bases, with 7 bases lying between them. Germline lookup yields CDR1 SGDLS and CDR2 YYNGEE. The CDR3 is 12 residues long. The CDR3 DNA reads TGTGCCAGCAGCGCCCCGCCCTATGGCTACACCTTC. It codes for CASSAPPYGYTF.

The chain uses TRBV6-4 and TRBJ1-1, with TRBD1 identical over 9 bases. V dropped 6 bases and J dropped 3; count of bases not matched to a gene: 5. Germline CDR1 and CDR2: MRHNA and SNTAGT. This CDR3 is built from 14 residues. The CDR3 loop is CASSTGGEDTEAFF. CDR3 coding DNA: TGTGCCAGCAGCACAGGGGGCGAGGACACTGAAGCTTTCTTT.

This sequence joins TRBV27 and TRBJ2-1; D gene ambiguous. V was trimmed by 3 bases and J by 6 bases, leaving 15 bases between them. CDR1 and CDR2 (germline): MNHEY, SMNVEV (reference sequence). The CDR3 spans 15 residues. The CDR3 here is CASSFLIPRPNEQFF. DNA for the CDR3: TGTGCCAGCAGTTTCTTAATTCCCCGACCCAATGAGCAGTTCTTC.

The table lists this clone with a few counts. The chain is built from TRBV4-2 and TRBJ2-7, with D maybe TRBD2 (7 bases). The CDR3 length is 16 residues. V dropped 1 base and J dropped 5 bases, with 18 bases sitting between them. Germline lookup yields CDR1 LGHNA and CDR2 YNFKEQ. The CDR3 DNA reads as TGTGCCAGCAGCCAAGGGATACAGGGAGGGTGGAACGAGCAGTACTTC. Translation: CASSQGIQGGWNEQYF.

The chain uses TRBV15 and TRBJ1-4; D is possibly TRBD1 (5 bases). Germline V lookup: CDR1 LNHNV, CDR2 YYDKDF (reference sequence). The CDR3 extends over 16 amino acids. V lost 3 bases, J lost 0 bases, and 11 bases lay in between. CDR3 in amino acids: CATSRERGTTNEKLFF. In DNA form, the CDR3 reads TGTGCCACCAGCAGGGAGAGGGGAACAACTAATGAAAAACTGTTTTTT.

The chain couples TRBV29-1 to TRBJ2-7; D is perhaps TRBD2 (5 bases). Germline-derived CDR1 and CDR2 are SQVTM and ANQGSEA. CDR3 size: 12 residues. Trimming removed 4 bases at V and 3 bases at J, with 10 bases between. In nucleotides, the CDR3 is TGCAGCGTTGTTGTACGGGGCTACGAGCAGTACTTC. As protein: CSVVVRGYEQYF.

The genes are TRBV5-4 and TRBJ2-5; 11 nucleotides line up with TRBD2. The J segment lost 4 bases and the V segment lost 3 bases, leaving 11 bases of the junction unmatched. The CDR3 covers 17 residues. Germline V gene lookup returns CDR1 SGHNT and CDR2 YYREEE (reference sequence). CDR3 sequence reads: CASSWGIAGGRGETQYF. The CDR3 coding sequence is TGTGCCAGCAGCTGGGGGATAGCGGGAGGGCGAGGAGAGACCCAGTACTTC.

The rearrangement links TRBV18 to TRBJ2-7; 7 bases fit TRBD1. The CDR3 spans 13 residues. Germline loops: CDR1 KGHSH, CDR2 LQKENI. Trimming cost V 3 bases and J 3 bases; bases outside gene matches: 2. CDR3: CASSPGTDYEQYF. CDR3 in DNA: TGTGCCAGCTCACCCGGGACAGACTACGAGCAGTACTTC.

This chain uses TRBV14 with TRBJ2-3; D gene ambiguous. V shed 4 bases and J shed 3 bases, with 14 bases lying between them. The CDR3 totals 15 residues. Germline CDR1 reads SGHDN; CDR2 reads FVKESK. CDR3 sequence reads: CASSRTDDRTDTQYF. The CDR3 nucleotides are TGTGCCAGCAGCCGGACGGACGACCGTACAGATACGCAGTATTTT.

This clone came up once. V is TRBV14 and J is TRBJ1-3; weak D call: TRBD1 (6 bases). The germline gives CDR1 SGHDN, CDR2 FVKESK. The CDR3 runs to 17 residues. Deletions cut 0 bases from V and 6 bases from J, with 18 bases between. The CDR3 nucleotides are TGTGCCAGCAGCCAAGATCTTCCAAGGACAGCCTTAAACACCATATATTTT. Its translation is CASSQDLPRTALNTIYF.

V gene TRBV5-6 combines with J gene TRBJ1-5, with 8 bases fitting TRBD1. This CDR3 region has 17 residues. Germline V gene sequence: CDR1 SGHDT, CDR2 YYEEEE. J lost 1 base, V lost 4 bases, and 10 bases had no gene match. CDR3: CASSTRGTGGSNQPQHF. The DNA of the CDR3 is TGTGCCAGCAGCACAAGGGGCACAGGGGGAAGCAATCAGCCCCAGCATTTT. Combining the CDR3 with reference TRBV5-6 and TRBJ1-5 gives the whole variable domain DAGVTQSPTHLIKTRGQQVTLRCSPKSGHDTVSWYQQALGQGPQFIFQYYEEEERQRGNFPDRFSGHQFPNYSSELNVNALLLGDSALYLCASSTRGTGGSNQPQHFGDGTRLSIL.

The chain carries TRBV28 and TRBJ1-5; possibly TRBD1 for D (6 bases). Germline CDR1 is MDHEN and CDR2 is SYDVKM. Trimming removed 3 bases at V and 5 bases at J, with 17 bases between. CDR3 length: 16 amino acids. As DNA, the CDR3 is TGTGCCAGCAGTTTCCAGGGGACGGGTTCCTATCAGCCCCAGCATTTT. Protein: CASSFQGTGSYQPQHF.

The chain combines TRBV27 with TRBJ1-2; a weak D match, TRBD1 (6 bases). Germline lookup yields CDR1 MNHEY and CDR2 SMNVEV (reference sequence). The germline V and J ends were trimmed by 1 base and 2 bases, with 11 bases remaining between them. This CDR3 comprises 15 residues. CDR3 DNA: TGTGCCAGCAGTTTATATGGGACATCAAACTATGGCTACACCTTC. It translates to CASSLYGTSNYGYTF.